These 10 T cell receptor beta chains came from one sample sequenced in a study of Ad26.COV2.S vaccination and SARS-CoV-2 variants. Regarding treatment: about 20 received Ad26.COV2.S at low or high dose, single or two shots; about 5 received placebo; per-sample allocation not given. Samples came from day 63 after the first vaccine or placebo injection. TCRdb keeps only in-frame clones here, not all; method: immunoSEQ multiplex PCR. The repertoire includes under 250,000 clones, approximately 88% of them detected once, and less than 3% sits in the top ten. The material was peripheral blood, obtained in a trial of Ad26.COV2.S vaccine versus placebo. These receptors all stem from a person between 18 and 65 years old who received the Ad26.COV2.S COVID-19 vaccine or a placebo.

This clone showed up just once. The chain links TRBV6-2 or TRBV6-3 to TRBJ2-7, with 10 bases lining up with TRBD2. This CDR3 has 14 amino acids. V gave up 5 bases and J gave up 5 bases; unmatched junction bases: 6. Germline V CDR1 and CDR2: MNHEY, SVGEGT. The CDR3 coding sequence is TGTGCCAGCAGTCAAACTAGCGGGGCCGACGAGCAGTACTTC. Protein: CASSQTSGADEQYF.

In its sample, this clone was seen once. The V and J genes are TRBV29-1 and TRBJ1-2; 9 nucleotides align to TRBD1. Germline V gene data show CDR1 as SQVTM and CDR2 as ANQGSEA. This CDR3 has 13 residues. The V and J ends lost 6 bases and 7 bases, in that order; junction bases with no gene match: 9. The CDR3: CSVGTGNLGGYTF. The CDR3 region has the DNA TGCAGCGTCGGGACAGGGAACCTCGGTGGCTACACCTTC.

The CDR3 is CAISSGAYGYTF. The CDR3 DNA follows: TGTGCCATCAGTTCAGGGGCCTATGGCTACACCTTC. This chain uses TRBV10-3 with TRBJ1-2; D possibly corresponds to TRBD1 (6 bases). V gave up 5 bases and J gave up 4 bases, with 8 bases separating them. The length of the CDR3 is 12 residues. From germline, CDR1 is ENHRY and CDR2 SYGVKD.

This chain links TRBV12-2 with TRBJ1-5. TRBV12-2 is a pseudogene locus. CDR3 length: 18 residues. This CDR3 is CASRFLPRGGGRIQPQHF. The CDR3 nucleotides are TGTGCAAGTCGCTTCCTCCCACGGGGGGGAGGTCGGATTCAGCCCCAGCATTTT.

The V gene is TRBV7-9, the J gene TRBJ2-1; D is possibly TRBD2 (5 bases). Trimming removed 1 base at V and 12 bases at J, with 13 bases between. CDR1 and CDR2 (germline): SEHNR, FQNEAQ (reference sequence). The CDR3 has 13 residues. CDR3: CASSLGERTGQFF. CDR3 nucleotides: TGTGCCAGCAGCTTAGGGGAAAGGACTGGGCAGTTCTTC. Full variable domain (outside the CDR3, taken from reference TRBV7-9 and TRBJ2-1): DTGVSQNPRHKITKRGQNVTFRCDPISEHNRLYWYRQTLGQGPEFLTYFQNEAQLEKSRLLSDRFSAERPKGSFSTLEIQRTEQGDSAMYLCASSLGERTGQFFGPGTRLTVL.

In this sample, this clone turned up a few times. This sequence joins TRBV10-3 and TRBJ2-1; 8 nucleotides match TRBD1. Germline assignment: CDR1 ENHRY and CDR2 SYGVKD. The CDR3 runs 14 residues. V shed 6 bases and J 0 bases; nucleotides not matched to a gene: 1. The CDR3 DNA follows: TGTGCCATCAGGGGACAGGACTCCTACAATGAGCAGTTCTTC. Translation gives CAIRGQDSYNEQFF.

V is TRBV14 and J is TRBJ1-6; the match to TRBD1 covers 8 bases. Per the germline V gene, CDR1 is SGHDN and CDR2 is FVKESK. The trim removed 2 bases at V and 10 bases at J, leaving 7 bases unmatched. The CDR3 loop spans 15 amino acids. This chain's CDR3 is CASSQITGGNSPLHF. CDR3 DNA sequence: TGTGCCAGCAGCCAAATCACAGGGGGTAACTCACCCCTCCACTTT.

This clone was seen only once. V gene TRBV7-8 combines with J gene TRBJ2-1; TRBD2 matches at 12 bases. The V segment lost 0 bases and the J segment 4 bases; nucleotides outside the gene matches: 4. The germline CDR1 and CDR2 sequences are SGHVS and FQNEAQ. CDR3 size: 17 residues. The CDR3 protein is CASSLAILAGGYNEQFF. CDR3 bases: TGTGCCAGCAGCTTAGCGATCCTAGCGGGAGGGTACAATGAGCAGTTCTTC.

This chain uses TRBV6-2 or TRBV6-3 with TRBJ2-5; tentatively, D is TRBD2 (6 bases). The CDR3 has 14 residues. V was pared by 2 bases and J by 5 bases, with 12 bases between. Germline CDR1 reads MNHEY; CDR2 reads SVGEGT. The CDR3 loop reads CASSYRVRGETQYF. The DNA for the CDR3 is TGTGCCAGCAGTTACCGCGTCCGGGGGGAGACCCAGTACTTC.

This clone was seen only a few times. The chain has TRBV5-1 and TRBJ2-5; maybe TRBD2 (5 bases). Germline V gives CDR1 SGHRS, CDR2 YFSETQ. This CDR3 has 14 amino acids. Deletions cut 0 bases from V and 7 bases from J, with 13 bases between. The CDR3 here is CASSLEYPRGTQYF. The DNA for the CDR3 is TGCGCCAGCAGCTTGGAGTATCCCCGGGGGACCCAGTACTTC.